This T cell receptor beta chain was obtained from a study of T cell changes during pregnancy in multiple sclerosis (dated by TCRdb to the late 2010s). A note on the overall study: The study examined how the T cell repertoire changed over the course of pregnancy in women with multiple sclerosis.

Library creation used the immunoSEQ multiplex PCR assay. Sourced from immuneACCESS, this table was stored by TCRdb with only in-frame sequences that have V and J called. A share of the clones is absent; for the studies checked, an unresolved V gene accounts for under half, and the remainder has no known explanation. The sample records tens of thousands of clones, approximately 90% of which are singletons. The leading ten clones occupy less than 3.5% of the sample. This clone was counted once. Its binding antigen is unknown. Nothing much larger sits one base from this clone, and base qualities are not available. The CDR3 numbers 14 residues from cysteine through phenylalanine. The kept DNA is CDR3 alone, 42 bases in frame from the first base. As encoded in the germline V gene, CDR1 is SQVTM while CDR2 is ANQGSEA. Trimmed from V: 5 bases; trimmed from J: 0 bases; junction bases lacking a gene match: 7.

The rearrangement joined TRBV29-1 to TRBJ2-7; TRBD1 matches 7 bases in the middle. The receptor's source is a female donor in good health, enrolled as a control in a pregnancy study. This specimen was peripheral blood, taken in the third trimester of pregnancy. The DNA sequence is as follows: TGCAGCGTTTTAGGGGGCGATGACTCCTACGAGCAGTACTTC. The encoded protein is CSVLGGDDSYEQYF.